These 12 T cell receptor beta chains were all obtained from the same sample, sequenced in a study of regulatory T cells in long-lasting Graves disease. CDR3 regions were amplified by Arm-PCR using iRepertoire HTBI primers to build TCR beta libraries. TCRdb called the multiplex PCR reads again in MiXCR, with one record for every CDR3 protein. This table has about 240,000 distinct CDR3 sequences, around 20% appearing once. Time point indicated: newly diagnosed GD, antithyroid drugs for less than 3 months. PBMC-derived RNA was used for the TCR library. The sequencing here drew on peripheral blood mononuclear cells (PBMCs), taken at new diagnosis, from a patient treated with antithyroid drugs. The source of these receptors is a female donor with Graves disease.

Many counts were recorded for this clonotype. This chain uses TRBV7-2 with TRBJ2-5; 8 nucleotides agree with TRBD1. Trimming removed 1 base from V and 5 bases from J; junction bases left unmatched: 3. The CDR3 has 14 amino acids. Germline V CDR1 and CDR2: SGHTA, FQGNSA. The CDR3 DNA reads TGTGCCAGCAGCTTAGACAGGGGGTCGGAGACCCAGTACTTC. Amino acid sequence: CASSLDRGSETQYF.

Note on this clonotype: This may come from a read error, since a much larger clone is one base off. The V gene is TRBV2, the J gene TRBJ1-5; tentatively, D is TRBD1 (5 bases). Germline V gives CDR1 SNHLY, CDR2 FYNNEI. V was pared by 6 bases and J by 5 bases, with 11 bases between. CDR3 length: 13 residues. The CDR3 here is CASSGTTYQPQHF. CDR3 nucleotides: TGTGCCAGCAGCGGGACGACGTATCAGCCCCAGCATTTT.

To note about this clonotype: This probably arose from a read error, given a far larger clone one base away. The chain joins TRBV7-3 to TRBJ2-1; 13 bases align to TRBD2. Germline V lookup: CDR1 SGHTA, CDR2 FQGTGA. The CDR3 is made up of 16 amino acids. After removal of 0 bases from V and 9 bases from J, the junction contained 5 bases not matched to a gene. The CDR3 DNA reads TGTGCCAGCAGCTTAACGGGACTAGCGGGGAGGCGTGAGCAGTTCTTC. Protein product: CASSLTGLAGRREQFF.

The chain employs TRBV15 and TRBJ2-1, with 11 bases fitting TRBD2. This CDR3 spans 19 amino acids. Per the germline V gene, CDR1 is LNHNV and CDR2 is YYDKDF (reference sequence). V trimming: 3 bases; J trimming: 0 bases; junction bases outside the gene matches: 10. CDR3 in amino acids: CATSRKIGLAGLSYNEQFF. CDR3 sequence (DNA): TGTGCCACCAGCAGGAAAATAGGACTAGCGGGCCTCTCCTACAATGAGCAGTTCTTC.

This clonotype was seen ten or more times. This chain links TRBV11-2 with TRBJ1-2, with D possibly being TRBD1 (5 bases). The CDR3 totals 13 residues. From germline, CDR1 is SGHAT and CDR2 FQNNGV. The V end was cut by 5 bases, the J end by 2 bases, with 9 bases between. The CDR3 DNA follows: TGTGCCAGCAGCGGGGGGGGAAACTATGGCTACACCTTC. This translates into CASSGGGNYGYTF.

This clonotype was observed at least ten times. The chain links TRBV7-9 to TRBJ1-3; D might be TRBD1 (6 bases). V was shortened by 5 bases and J by 3 bases, with 14 bases between the two germline ends. Germline assignment: CDR1 SEHNR and CDR2 FQNEAQ (reference sequence). This CDR3 is 15 amino acids long. The CDR3 sequence: CASSASPGHGNTIYF. The CDR3 coding sequence is TGTGCCAGCAGCGCAAGCCCGGGACATGGAAACACCATATATTTT.

The rearrangement joins TRBV7-9 to TRBJ2-1; 12 bases align to TRBD1. Trimming cost V 5 bases and J 9 bases; bases outside gene matches: 8. The V gene's germline CDR1 is SEHNR and CDR2 FQNEAQ (reference sequence). The CDR3 contains 15 residues. CDR3 sequence: CASSPRDRGRGEQFF. The CDR3 DNA reads TGTGCCAGCAGCCCCCGGGACAGGGGGCGGGGTGAGCAGTTCTTC.

This clonotype was detected ten times or more. The chain is built from TRBV12-3 or TRBV12-4 and TRBJ2-5; D remains ambiguous. The CDR3 extends over 13 amino acids. With 6 bases removed from V and 5 bases from J, the gap between germline ends came to 13 bases. The CDR3 bases are TGTGCCAGCAGCCGCGAGAGTGGGGAGACCCAGTACTTC. It specifies CASSRESGETQYF.

This chain uses TRBV6-1 with TRBJ1-5, with D possibly matching TRBD1 (5 bases). This CDR3 is built from 14 residues. Germline CDR1 reads MNHNS; CDR2 reads SASEGT. Trimming left V 7 bases short and J 4 bases short, with 14 bases between. CDR3 loop: CASTMGGLNQPQHF. The DNA for the CDR3 is TGTGCCAGCACCATGGGGGGGTTGAATCAGCCCCAGCATTTT.

This clonotype was seen many times. The genes are TRBV19 and TRBJ2-2; D is perhaps TRBD2 (6 bases). This CDR3 has 14 amino acids. V lost 3 bases to trimming and J lost 5 bases, with 10 bases between them. The V gene's germline CDR1 is LNHDA and CDR2 SQIVND (reference sequence). The CDR3 nucleotides are TGTGCCAGTAGTATGATAGGAGGGACCGGGGAGCTGTTTTTT. Protein product: CASSMIGGTGELFF.

This clonotype was recorded at least ten times. The chain combines TRBV20-1 with TRBJ2-7; the D gene could be TRBD1 or TRBD2 (5 bases each). The CDR3 consists of 13 residues. Germline CDR1 reads DFQATT; CDR2 reads SNEGSKA (reference sequence). Trimming cost V 3 bases and J 5 bases, with 14 bases left between them. The CDR3 loop reads CSASTGPQNEQYF. The CDR3 DNA reads TGCAGTGCTAGTACGGGACCTCAGAACGAGCAGTACTTC.

To note about this clonotype: At one end, the junction sequence differs from germline, possibly due to a read error. This chain joins TRBV10-3 and TRBJ2-3, with D possibly TRBD1 on 6 matching bases. The J call may be incorrect, as the DNA end agrees better with TRBJ2-7. Per germline, CDR1 ENHRY and CDR2 SYGVKD. The CDR3 is 15 residues long. CDR3: CAISAAGTRSCEQYF. The CDR3 coding sequence is TGTGCCATCAGTGCTGCCGGGACACGCTCCTGCGAGCAGTACTTC.